What follows is one T cell receptor (beta chain) and its context. Its antigen is unknown. No base qualities exist here, and no much larger clone lies one base off it. Instrument on record: Illumina HiSeq 1500. TCRdb applied fastp at Q25 and MiXCR to the public reads, then kept only in-frame beta chains. One record per CDR3 amino acid sequence lists the most common genes and DNA. The sample yields about 160,000 distinct CDR3 sequences; roughly 18% were counted once. Of the sample, 15% to 20% is held by the ten largest clones. The entry originates in a study of T cell repertoires in cytomegalovirus infection (dated by TCRdb to about 2019). A note on the overall study: Donor HLA type was relevant to the analysis, as public TCR beta signatures indicated carriage of CMV infection together with the matching HLA type.

General study outcomes and caveats: In both this cohort and an independent cohort of some 370 donors, the cumulative frequency of public TCR beta family members distinguished carriers of CMV infection plus the relevant HLA type. The ex vivo response was dominated by HLA-C-restricted CMV-specific TCR beta clonotypes, and the single most frequent clonotype in two of eight donors was supplied by these HLA-C-restricted clonotypes.

CDR1 and CDR2 are drawn from the germline V gene (reference sequence): PRHDT, FYEKMQ. A distance of 11 bases separates the germline ends of V and J, which lose 4 bases and 1 base respectively. The CDR3, from cysteine to phenylalanine, totals 14 residues. Here the CDR3 DNA is all that survives: 42 bases in frame from base 1. The specimen sequenced was CD8+ T cells from PBMCs. This TCR came from a human donor in good health (CMV status not recorded). Some clones in this sample may be carry-over from other donors' samples. The chain uses TRBV13 and TRBJ2-7; D gene: possibly TRBD2, on 5 matching bases. The bases read TGTGCCAGCAGCTCGACGGGAACTTCCTACGAGCAGTACTTC. This gives the protein CASSSTGTSYEQYF. Reference TRBV13 and TRBJ2-7 genes cover what lies past the CDR3, so the full variable domain is AAGVIQSPRHLIKEKRETATLKCYPIPRHDTVYWYQQGPGQDPQFLISFYEKMQSDKGSIPDRFSAQQFSDYHSELNMSSLELGDSALYFCASSSTGTSYEQYFGPGTRLTVT.